The source of this TCR beta chain is a study of T cell repertoires in cytomegalovirus infection. On the study more broadly: Signatures in public TCR beta sequences pointed to both CMV infection and matching HLA type.

Broader study findings: CMV-specific HLA-C-restricted TCR beta clonotypes dominated the ex vivo response. Carriage of CMV together with the relevant HLA was identifiable through cumulative public TCR beta family frequency.

Via MiXCR, TCRdb re-called the reads, giving one row per CDR3 protein. This table holds 55,000 to 85,000 distinct CDR3 sequences, 3% to 4.5% found once. CDR1 MGHDK and CDR2 SYGVNS come from the germline V gene. This CDR3 is 16 amino acids long. Trimming took off 3 bases at V and 0 bases at J, with 9 bases between the two ends. Points on this clonotype: The antigen is not known.

The sample was PBMCs. The receptor was isolated from a human donor in good health (CMV status not recorded). Some clones in this sample may be carry-over from other donors' samples. The V gene is TRBV25-1, the J gene TRBJ2-6; D gene uncertain. The CDR3 protein is CASSDSTSSGANVLTF. The CDR3 nucleotides are TGTGCCAGCAGTGACAGCACCAGCTCTGGGGCCAACGTCCTGACTTTC.